This record looks at one T cell receptor (beta chain) sequence and its context. The study sampled nominally healthy donors, though unrecorded immune exposures were likely. PCR primers comprised 60 Vbeta and 13 Jbeta primers. Original methodology: A later analysis tallied 80 million to 100 million unique TCR beta chains, 9 million to 12 million of them shared. Assay: immunoSEQ multiplex PCR; the TCRdb copy retains only in-frame clones and omits some. D and trimming come from the DNA, and the V and J calls and clone size come from that table. Altogether more than 120,000 clones are present, 75% to 80% being singletons, with the ten largest covering roughly 5.6%. The record originates from a study of cytomegalovirus exposure and HLA in healthy donors. Overall study: An earlier analysis found some 100 million unique TCR beta sequences from approximately 190 million T cells.

This CDR3 comprises 15 residues. Germline lookup yields CDR1 SGDLS and CDR2 YYNGEE. The V and J ends lost 0 bases and 4 bases respectively, with 13 bases between them. Sequenced input: PBMCs. The chain recombines TRBV9 with TRBJ1-2, with a tentative D call TRBD1 (5 bases). The sequence was obtained from a woman aged 40 to 55 in good health and CMV-seropositive. CDR3 bases: TGTGCCAGCAGCGTAGCTGGGGGGACTGGCTATGGCTACACCTTC. Encoded protein: CASSVAGGTGYGYTF.